This TCR beta chain was identified in a study of cytomegalovirus exposure and HLA in healthy donors. Of note for this clone: Its target is not known.

Points from the study as a whole: When analyzed later, a missense DCLRE1C variant was found to be linked to TCR beta V- and J-gene trimming. An ancestry cluster, one associated with Asian ancestry, reportedly showed fewer N-insertions than the roughly 670-donor mean in a later analysis. Some V segments could not be told apart, so they were left out, TRBV6-2 and TRBV6-3 among them. TCR beta chains numbering some 160 were designated cytomegalovirus-associated.

PCR employed 60 Vbeta and 13 Jbeta primers. Assay used: immunoSEQ multiplex PCR; TCRdb lists only in-frame clones, some missing. The sample has 120,000 or so clones, 78% seen once. V dropped 6 bases and J dropped 2; count of bases not matched to a gene: 12. The CDR3 covers 15 residues. Germline lookup yields CDR1 SQVTM and CDR2 ANQGSEA. Sequenced input: PBMCs. The origin of this receptor is a man aged 25-45 years in good health and CMV-seropositive. The chain is built from TRBV29-1 and TRBJ2-5; 7 bases agree with TRBD1. The chain's CDR3 is CSVGSARTGQETQYF. The CDR3 DNA sequence: TGCAGCGTCGGCAGTGCTCGGACAGGACAAGAGACCCAGTACTTC.